These T cell receptor beta chains were read from a single sample in a study of tumor-infiltrating lymphocytes in primary liver carcinoma. TCRdb itself ran the multiplex PCR reads through MiXCR, one entry per CDR3 protein. The repertoire consists of under 200,000 distinct CDR3 sequences, with around 60% occurring once and the leading ten covering 7% to 8.5%. The sequenced material came from peripheral blood. Receptor source: a woman aged 60-75 years with primary liver carcinoma and hepatitis B virus infection. The CDR3 runs from the conserved cysteine through the conserved F or W. D genes are given only for firm matches. Size is omitted from some rows. Given values are once, few, many or a class for expanded clones.

v_call	clone_size	cdr3_length	d_call	j_call	cdr3_nt	cdr3_aa
TRBV28	few	14	NA	TRBJ1-3	TGTGCCAGCAGCTCCAGGGGATCTGGAAACACCATATATTTT	CASSSRGSGNTIYF
TRBV6-1	many	15	TRBD2	TRBJ2-2	TGTGCCAGCAGTGAATGGCTAGCGGCGGCCGGGGAGCTGTTTTTT	CASSEWLAAAGELFF
TRBV29-1	NA	14	TRBD2	TRBJ2-1	TGCGGCGTTGAGCCCAGCGGGAGTTTGAGTGAGCAGTTCTTC	CGVEPSGSLSEQFF
TRBV5-1	NA	15	TRBD1	TRBJ2-5	TGCGCCAGCAGCTTGGCGGGCTCAGGGGGAGAGACCCAGTACTTC	CASSLAGSGGETQYF
TRBV28	NA	16	TRBD2	TRBJ2-7	TGTGCCAGCAGTTTACGGTGGGGACTAGCGGGAGGGGAGCAGTACTTC	CASSLRWGLAGGEQYF
TRBV4-1	few	15	NA	TRBJ2-4	TGCGCCAGCAGCCCCTTCGGGGAAGCCAAAAACATTCAGTACTTC	CASSPFGEAKNIQYF
TRBV6-5	many	15	TRBD1	TRBJ2-7	TGTGCCAGCAGACCCCGGACAGGAAGACTATACGAGCAGTACTTC	CASRPRTGRLYEQYF
TRBV10-2	NA	15	NA	TRBJ2-3	TGCGCCAGCAGGGATCCCGGAGCTAGGACAGATGCGCAGTATTTT	CASRDPGARTDAQYF
TRBV6-1	many	14	TRBD1	TRBJ2-1	TGTGCCAGCAGGAGGGACAGGTCCTACAATGAGCAGTTCTTC	CASRRDRSYNEQFF
TRBV28	NA	16	TRBD1	TRBJ1-1	TGTGCCAGCAGCTGGACAGGGACCCTAGGGAACACTGAAGCTTTCTTT	CASSWTGTLGNTEAFF
TRBV28	many	14	NA	TRBJ1-5	TGTGCCAGCAGTGCCGTCTTCTTCGAACAGCCCCAGCATTTT	CASSAVFFEQPQHF
TRBV5-1	NA	15	TRBD2	TRBJ2-1	TGCGCCAGCAGCCCCATAGCGGGACTAATCAATGTGCAGTTCTTC	CASSPIAGLINVQFF
TRBV5-1	NA	18	TRBD1	TRBJ2-6	TGCGCCAGCAGCTTGGCCCCGACAGGGCCGTCTGGGGCCAACGTCCTGACTTTC	CASSLAPTGPSGANVLTF
TRBV11-2	NA	16	NA	TRBJ2-7	TGCTCCAGCGGCTTAGCGTCGGGGGCAGGAGGCTACGAGCAGTACTTC	CSSGLASGAGGYEQYF
TRBV6-5	NA	16	TRBD1	TRBJ2-1	TGTGCCAGGAGTTACCCAGGACAGGGGGAGCGGAATGAGCAGTTCTTC	CARSYPGQGERNEQFF
TRBV12-3/TRBV12-4	many	14	TRBD2	TRBJ2-1	TGTGCCAGCAGACTAGCGGGAGGACAGAATGAGCAGTTCTTC	CASRLAGGQNEQFF
TRBV11-3	NA	15	NA	TRBJ2-4	TGTGCCAACAGCTTACCAGGGATAGCCAAAAACATTCAGTACTTC	CANSLPGIAKNIQYF
TRBV6-6	few	15	TRBD2	TRBJ2-1	TGTGCCAGCAGTCAACTAGCGGGAGGGGCCAATGAGCAGTTCTTC	CASSQLAGGANEQFF
TRBV5-1	NA	15	NA	TRBJ1-2	TGCGCCAGCAGCTTGGTCTTTCGGCAGAGCGATGGCTACACCTTC	CASSLVFRQSDGYTF
TRBV13	many	16	TRBD2	TRBJ2-7	TGTGCCAGCAGCTTGGAGGGACTAGCGGGCCCCGGGGAGCAGTACTTC	CASSLEGLAGPGEQYF
TRBV29-1	NA	18	TRBD2	TRBJ2-5	TGCAGCGCCGCCGGGACTAGCGGGGGCCCCAAAATTCAAGAGACCCAGTACTTC	CSAAGTSGGPKIQETQYF
TRBV6-5	once	14	NA	TRBJ1-2	TGTGTCAACAGCCACTTTCTCTCAGCCTATGGCTACACCTTC	CVNSHFLSAYGYTF
TRBV11-2	many	15	NA	TRBJ2-1	TGTGCCAGCAGCTTTGCGGGAAGCTCCTACAATGAGCAGTTCTTC	CASSFAGSSYNEQFF
TRBV6-6	NA	15	NA	TRBJ1-6	TGTGCCAGCAGTTACCTTGGGGGCGCTAATTCACCCCTCCACTTT	CASSYLGGANSPLHF
TRBV4-1	NA	20	NA	TRBJ1-5	TGCGCCAGCAGCCAAGATCCGACAGCGAGCGGTTTGGCCCACAATCAGCCCCAGCATTTT	CASSQDPTASGLAHNQPQHF